The 5 T cell receptor beta chains below come from one sample, sequenced in a study of graft-versus-host responses after intestinal transplantation. Some clones are missing from TCRdb's copy, which holds only in-frame ones; the method was immunoSEQ multiplex PCR. The table records about 100,000 clones, 80% to 90% of them present only once. These TCRs' antigens remain unknown. The specimen was unstimulated CD4+ T cells sorted from spleen or lymph node cells, collected before transplant. The receptors stem from a human donor who was the organ donor for an intestinal transplant.

The chain links TRBV7-2 to TRBJ2-1; D is unresolved. Germline CDR1 reads SGHTA; CDR2 reads FQGNSA. V was pared by 1 base and J by 6 bases, with 7 bases between. The CDR3 extends over 13 amino acids. The CDR3 protein is CASSLDVGNEQFF. As DNA, the CDR3 is TGTGCCAGCAGCTTAGACGTCGGCAATGAGCAGTTCTTC.

This chain uses TRBV6-5 with TRBJ1-3; D unclear. V was shortened by 8 bases and J by 4 bases, with 15 bases between the two germline ends. Germline V CDR1 and CDR2: MNHEY, SVGAGI. This CDR3 has 14 residues. The CDR3 reads CASGPKVRGNTIYF. CDR3 DNA: TGTGCCAGCGGGCCGAAGGTACGCGGAAACACCATATATTTT.

The chain uses TRBV6-1 and TRBJ1-1, with D tentatively TRBD1 (5 bases). CDR3 size: 15 residues. V lost 6 bases and J 0 bases, leaving 14 bases between the germline ends. Germline CDR1 and CDR2: MNHNS and SASEGT. This CDR3 is CASSNRGLLNTEAFF. As DNA, the CDR3 is TGTGCCAGCAGCAACCGGGGACTGCTGAACACTGAAGCTTTCTTT.

This clone was recorded once. This rearrangement joins TRBV11-2 to TRBJ1-2; TRBD1 might be the D (5 bases). Per germline, CDR1 SGHAT and CDR2 FQNNGV. V was shortened by 3 bases and J by 5 bases, with 13 bases between the two germline ends. The CDR3 sequence is 14 residues long. The CDR3 is CASSFGHRPYGYTF. The CDR3 region has the DNA TGTGCCAGCAGCTTCGGACATCGGCCTTATGGCTACACCTTC.

The V gene is TRBV5-8, the J gene TRBJ1-1; D remains unclear. CDR3 length: 13 amino acids. In germline, CDR1 is SGHTS, CDR2 YDEGEE. Trimming cost V 0 bases and J 5 bases, with 8 bases left between them. In DNA form, the CDR3 reads TGTGCCAGCAGCTTGGGACGGCGGACTGAAGCTTTCTTT. Residues: CASSLGRRTEAFF. Full variable domain (outside the CDR3, taken from reference TRBV5-8 and TRBJ1-1): EAGVTQSPTHLIKTRGQQATLRCSPISGHTSVYWYQQALGLGLQFLLWYDEGEERNRGNFPPRFSGRQFPNYSSELNVNALELEDSALYLCASSLGRRTEAFFGQGTRLTVV.